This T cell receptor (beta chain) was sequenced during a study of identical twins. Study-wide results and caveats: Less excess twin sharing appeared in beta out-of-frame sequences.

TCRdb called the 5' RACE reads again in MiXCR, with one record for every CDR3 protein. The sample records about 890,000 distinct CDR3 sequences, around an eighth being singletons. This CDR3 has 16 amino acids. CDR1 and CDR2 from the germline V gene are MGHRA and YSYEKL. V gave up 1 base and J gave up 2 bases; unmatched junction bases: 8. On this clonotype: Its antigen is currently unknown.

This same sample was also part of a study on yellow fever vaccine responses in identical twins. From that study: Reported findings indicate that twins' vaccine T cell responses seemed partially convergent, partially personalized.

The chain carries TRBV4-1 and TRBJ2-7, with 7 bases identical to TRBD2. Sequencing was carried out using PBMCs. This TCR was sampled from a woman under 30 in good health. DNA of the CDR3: TGCGCCAGCAGCCAAGTAGCGGGCAGAGGGACCTACGAGCAGTACTTC. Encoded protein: CASSQVAGRGTYEQYF.